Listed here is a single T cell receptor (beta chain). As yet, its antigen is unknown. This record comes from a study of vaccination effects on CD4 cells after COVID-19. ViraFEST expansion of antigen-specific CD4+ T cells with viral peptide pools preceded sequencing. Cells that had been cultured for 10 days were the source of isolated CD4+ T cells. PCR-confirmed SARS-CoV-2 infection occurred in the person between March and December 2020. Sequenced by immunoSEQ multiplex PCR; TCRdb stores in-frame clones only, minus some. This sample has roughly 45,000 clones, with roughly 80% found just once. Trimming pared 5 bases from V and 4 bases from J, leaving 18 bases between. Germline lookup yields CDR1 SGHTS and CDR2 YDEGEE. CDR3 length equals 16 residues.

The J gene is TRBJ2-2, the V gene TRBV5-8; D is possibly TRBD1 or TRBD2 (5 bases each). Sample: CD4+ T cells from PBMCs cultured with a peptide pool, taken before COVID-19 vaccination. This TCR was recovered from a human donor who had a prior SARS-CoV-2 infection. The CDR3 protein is CASRLTPGRGTGELFF. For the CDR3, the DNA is TGTGCCAGCAGACTCACTCCGGGACGAGGCACCGGGGAGCTGTTTTTT. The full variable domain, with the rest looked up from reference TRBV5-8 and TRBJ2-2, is EAGVTQSPTHLIKTRGQQATLRCSPISGHTSVYWYQQALGLGLQFLLWYDEGEERNRGNFPPRFSGRQFPNYSSELNVNALELEDSALYLCASRLTPGRGTGELFFGEGSRLTVL.